A selection of T cell receptor beta chains follows, all from one sample in a study of T cell responses to AZD1222 COVID-19 vaccine. The repertoire was sequenced with immunoSEQ multiplex PCR; TCRdb's copy has only in-frame clones and lacks some. The table includes around 65,000 clones, over 75% detected once. The starting material was peripheral blood, obtained 28 days after the second AZD1222 dose. The source of these receptors is an adult who received the AZD1222 COVID-19 vaccine. Each CDR3 is given with its conserved first and last residue. The D gene is left open where the match is weak. Clone size is stated in some rows and not others, as once, few, many or a class when expanded.

J | V | size | D | CDR3 | DNA
TRBJ1-6 | TRBV28 | NA | NA | CASSPPGTMNSPLHF | TGTGCCAGCAGCCCTCCCGGGACAATGAATTCACCCCTCCACTTT
TRBJ2-1 | TRBV5-3 | NA | NA | CARSLWEFF | TGTGCCAGAAGCTTGTGGGAGTTCTTC
TRBJ2-5 | TRBV5-1 | NA | NA | CASSPSTRIQETQYF | TGCGCCAGCAGCCCCTCGACTAGAATACAAGAGACCCAGTACTTC
TRBJ1-6 | TRBV7-2 | NA | NA | CASSLRASSSPLHF | TGTGCCAGCAGCTTAAGGGCCAGTAGTTCACCCCTCCACTTT
TRBJ2-3 | TRBV3-1/TRBV3-2 | NA | TRBD1 | CASSQRGQGTDTQYF | TGTGCCAGCAGCCAGCGCGGACAGGGCACAGATACGCAGTATTTT
TRBJ1-1 | TRBV5-1 | few | NA | CASSLGLGGWDTEAFF | TGCGCCAGCAGCTTGGGGTTAGGGGGTTGGGACACTGAAGCTTTCTTT
TRBJ2-7 | TRBV29-1 | NA | TRBD2 | CSVVTPSGTYEQYF | TGCAGCGTTGTTACGCCTAGCGGTACCTACGAGCAGTACTTC
TRBJ1-4 | TRBV18 | NA | NA | CASSPHEPGLKNEKLFF | TGTGCCAGCTCACCACATGAACCGGGACTCAAGAATGAAAAACTGTTTTTT
TRBJ1-2 | TRBV4-1 | NA | NA | CASSQDNRRNYGYTF | TGCGCCAGCAGCCAAGATAACAGGAGAAACTATGGCTACACCTTC
TRBJ2-3 | TRBV7-9 | NA | TRBD1 | CASSHRDSSTDTQYF | TGTGCCAGCAGCCACCGGGACAGCAGCACAGATACGCAGTATTTT
TRBJ2-3 | TRBV28 | NA | NA | CASSTPAQGVKDTQYF | TGTGCCAGCAGTACCCCCGCACAGGGAGTTAAAGATACGCAGTATTTT
TRBJ2-3 | TRBV1 | NA | NA | CTSSQVWGVLPADTQYF | TGCACCAGCAGTCAAGTTTGGGGGGTTCTTCCAGCAGATACGCAGTATTTT
TRBJ1-2 | TRBV29-1 | NA | TRBD1 | CSVDPRDRDVNGYTF | TGCAGCGTTGACCCCCGGGACAGGGATGTTAATGGCTACACCTTC
TRBJ2-7 | TRBV6-5 | NA | NA | CASSSYTSYEQYF | TGTGCCAGCAGTTCCTACACCTCCTACGAGCAGTACTTC
TRBJ2-5 | TRBV4-1 | few | NA | CASSQPFKTVIEETQYF | TGCGCCAGCAGCCAACCTTTTAAGACAGTAATAGAAGAGACCCAGTACTTC
TRBJ1-5 | TRBV18 | NA | TRBD1 | CASSPTGGDQPQHF | TGTGCCAGCTCACCTACAGGGGGCGATCAGCCCCAGCATTTT
TRBJ2-3 | TRBV7-2 | NA | TRBD2 | CASSLGLAGDTQYF | TGTGCCAGCAGCTTAGGACTAGCGGGAGATACGCAGTATTTT
TRBJ2-1 | TRBV9 | NA | TRBD2 | CASSPPEGSGIVNEQFF | TGTGCCAGCAGCCCTCCTGAGGGTAGCGGGATAGTCAATGAGCAGTTCTTC
TRBJ2-7 | TRBV4-3 | once | TRBD1 | CASSLQGAGSYEQYF | TGCGCCAGCAGCCTTCAGGGGGCTGGCTCCTACGAGCAGTACTTC
TRBJ1-5 | TRBV6-1 | NA | NA | CASSETWGSQPQHF | TGTGCCAGCAGTGAAACCTGGGGTAGTCAGCCCCAGCATTTT
TRBJ2-5 | TRBV7-9 | once | NA | CASSSDTRRETQYF | TGTGCCAGCAGCTCCGACACACGTAGGGAGACCCAGTACTTC
TRBJ1-2 | TRBV28 | NA | NA | CASSLLGAQGYTF | TGTGCCAGCAGTTTATTGGGGGCTCAGGGCTACACCTTC
TRBJ1-5 | TRBV6-5 | NA | NA | CASTSTRTGGGPQHF | TGTGCCAGCACCAGCACCCGAACCGGGGGAGGGCCCCAGCATTTT
TRBJ2-1 | TRBV5-4 | NA | NA | CASSLPYNEQFF | TGTGCCAGCAGCTTGCCCTACAATGAGCAGTTCTTC
TRBJ1-1 | TRBV5-4 | NA | TRBD1 | CASSFQGRGLTEAFF | TGTGCCAGCAGCTTTCAAGGCAGGGGGCTCACTGAAGCTTTCTTT
TRBJ2-6 | TRBV7-3 | NA | NA | CATSSGANVLTF | TGTGCAACCTCCTCTGGGGCCAACGTCCTGACTTTC
TRBJ1-5 | TRBV12-3/TRBV12-4 | NA | NA | CASSYSANQPQHF | TGTGCCAGCAGCTACAGTGCCAATCAGCCCCAGCATTTT
TRBJ1-1 | TRBV25-1 | few | NA | CASSEGPLWDSGNTEAFF | TGTGCCAGCAGTGAAGGACCCCTTTGGGACTCGGGGAACACTGAAGCTTTCTTT
TRBJ2-1 | TRBV29-1 | NA | NA | CSVRDTTGVGDEQFF | TGCAGCGTTCGGGACACCACCGGGGTTGGCGATGAGCAGTTCTTC
TRBJ2-5 | TRBV30 | few | NA | CAWSRAGEETQYF | TGTGCCTGGAGTCGGGCAGGGGAAGAGACCCAGTACTTC
TRBJ2-5 | TRBV6-2/TRBV6-3 | NA | NA | CASSYSPQGSQETQYF | TGTGCCAGCAGTTACTCCCCCCAGGGGAGTCAAGAGACCCAGTACTTC
TRBJ2-3 | TRBV27 | NA | NA | CASSWVAGDTQYF | TGTGCCAGCAGTTGGGTAGCAGGGGATACGCAGTATTTT
TRBJ2-2 | TRBV3-1/TRBV3-2 | NA | NA | CASSPRSTGQSNTGELFF | TGTGCCAGCAGCCCACGCAGCACGGGACAATCGAACACCGGGGAGCTGTTTTTT
TRBJ2-3 | TRBV9 | few | NA | CASSGGRTWVSTDTQYF | TGTGCCAGCAGCGGCGGACGGACATGGGTGAGCACAGATACGCAGTATTTT
TRBJ2-3 | TRBV7-6 | NA | TRBD1 | CASSLVGTGGTDTQYF | TGTGCCAGCAGCTTAGTGGGGACAGGGGGGACAGATACGCAGTATTTT
TRBJ2-3 | TRBV11-3 | few | NA | CASSFTGEVGTDTQYF | TGTGCCAGCAGCTTCACAGGGGAGGTCGGCACAGATACGCAGTATTTT
TRBJ1-2 | TRBV4-2 | NA | NA | CASSPKGTSHGGYTF | TGTGCCAGCAGCCCCAAGGGGACGTCCCACGGTGGCTACACCTTC
TRBJ1-3 | TRBV6-5 | once | NA | CASSLTGITGNTIYF | TGTGCCAGCAGTCTAACAGGGATCACTGGAAACACCATATATTTT
TRBJ2-2 | TRBV4-3 | NA | TRBD2 | CASSQASGSYTGELFF | TGCGCCAGCAGCCAAGCTAGCGGCAGTTACACCGGGGAGCTGTTTTTT
TRBJ2-2 | TRBV7-3 | NA | TRBD1 | CASSQWRQGATYGELFF | TGTGCCAGCAGCCAATGGAGACAGGGGGCTACGTACGGGGAGCTGTTTTTT
TRBJ1-1 | TRBV29-1 | NA | NA | CSGLTRNTEAFF | TGCAGCGGTTTGACACGGAACACTGAAGCTTTCTTT
TRBJ1-1 | TRBV6-5 | NA | NA | CASSYSRDGNTEAFF | TGTGCCAGCAGTTACTCCCGGGACGGGAACACTGAAGCTTTCTTT
TRBJ2-2 | TRBV19 | NA | NA | CASSFRDPLTGELFF | TGTGCCAGTAGCTTCCGGGACCCGCTCACCGGGGAGCTGTTTTTT
TRBJ1-3 | TRBV3-1/TRBV3-2 | NA | NA | CASSPFESYSGNTIYF | TGTGCCAGCAGCCCCTTTGAATCCTACTCTGGAAACACCATATATTTT
TRBJ2-5 | TRBV5-4 | NA | NA | CASSLGRGSSQETQYF | TGTGCCAGCAGCCTGGGAAGGGGGAGCTCCCAAGAGACCCAGTACTTC
TRBJ1-1 | TRBV5-4 | few | TRBD1 | CASRRTGITEAFF | TGTGCCAGCAGACGGACAGGGATCACTGAAGCTTTCTTT
TRBJ2-6 | TRBV4-2 | NA | TRBD2 | CASSQRGFAGLADPGANVLTF | TGTGCCAGCAGCCAAAGGGGATTTGCGGGACTAGCGGATCCCGGGGCCAACGTCCTGACTTTC
TRBJ2-7 | TRBV3-1/TRBV3-2 | NA | NA | CASSQERGYEQYF | TGTGCCAGCAGCCAAGAGAGAGGGTACGAGCAGTACTTC
TRBJ2-1 | TRBV6-5 | NA | TRBD2 | CASTALAGGGNEQFF | TGTGCCAGCACCGCACTAGCGGGAGGGGGCAATGAGCAGTTCTTC
TRBJ2-3 | TRBV6-5 | NA | NA | CASSLDSQDTDTQYF | TGTGCCAGCAGCCTGGACAGCCAAGACACAGATACGCAGTATTTT
TRBJ1-2 | TRBV6-6 | NA | NA | CASSYRRFGSNYGYTF | TGTGCCAGCAGTTACCGGCGCTTCGGTAGTAACTATGGCTACACCTTC
TRBJ2-7 | TRBV11-3 | few | TRBD1 | CAIGDRAYEQYF | TGTGCCATCGGGGACAGGGCCTACGAGCAGTACTTC
TRBJ1-6 | TRBV5-1 | NA | NA | CASSLVGEGDSPLHF | TGCGCCAGCAGCTTGGTTGGGGAGGGGGATTCACCCCTCCACTTT